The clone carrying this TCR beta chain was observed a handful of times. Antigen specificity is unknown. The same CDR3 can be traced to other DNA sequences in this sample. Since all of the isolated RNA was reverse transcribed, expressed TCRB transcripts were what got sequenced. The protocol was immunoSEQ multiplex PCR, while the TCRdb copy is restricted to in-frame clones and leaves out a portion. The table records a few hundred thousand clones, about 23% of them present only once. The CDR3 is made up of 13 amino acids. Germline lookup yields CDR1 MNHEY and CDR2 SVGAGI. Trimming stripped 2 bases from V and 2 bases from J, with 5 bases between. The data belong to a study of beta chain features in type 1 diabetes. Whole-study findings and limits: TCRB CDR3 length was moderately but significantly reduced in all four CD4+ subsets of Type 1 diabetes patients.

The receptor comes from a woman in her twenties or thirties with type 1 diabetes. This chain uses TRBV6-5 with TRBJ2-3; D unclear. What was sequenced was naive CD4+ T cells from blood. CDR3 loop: CASSYPSTDTQYF. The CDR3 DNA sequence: TGTGCCAGCAGTTACCCGTCCACAGATACGCAGTATTTT.